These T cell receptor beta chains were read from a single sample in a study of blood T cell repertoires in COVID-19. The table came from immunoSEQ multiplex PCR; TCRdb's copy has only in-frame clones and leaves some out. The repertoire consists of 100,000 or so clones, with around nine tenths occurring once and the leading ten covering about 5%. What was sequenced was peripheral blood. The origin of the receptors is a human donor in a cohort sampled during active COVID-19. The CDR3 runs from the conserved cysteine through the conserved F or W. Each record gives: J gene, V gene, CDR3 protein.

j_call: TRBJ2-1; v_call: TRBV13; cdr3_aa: CASSTPTSASYNEQFF
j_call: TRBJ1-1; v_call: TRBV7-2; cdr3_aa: CASSAYRRLNTEAFF
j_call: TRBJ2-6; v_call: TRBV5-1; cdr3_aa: CASSSSGSGANVLTF
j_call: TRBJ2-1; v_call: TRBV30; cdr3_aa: CAWRLAGSYNEQFF
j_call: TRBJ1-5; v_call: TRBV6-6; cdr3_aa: CASSYPRGLDQPQHF
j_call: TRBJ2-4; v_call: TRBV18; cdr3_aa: CASSHGWIKRAGGTEAKNIQYF
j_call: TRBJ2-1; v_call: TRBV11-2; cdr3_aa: CASSNQGEGYNEQFF
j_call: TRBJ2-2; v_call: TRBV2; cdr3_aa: CASTEYTLGGRTFGELFF
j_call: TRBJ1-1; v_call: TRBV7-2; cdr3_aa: CASSQTVLTEAFF
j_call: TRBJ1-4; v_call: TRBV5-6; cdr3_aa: CASSFRGNEKLFF
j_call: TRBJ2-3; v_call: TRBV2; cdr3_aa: CASSAGTGEDTDTQYF
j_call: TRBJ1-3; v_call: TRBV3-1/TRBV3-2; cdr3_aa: CASSVRSSGNTIYF
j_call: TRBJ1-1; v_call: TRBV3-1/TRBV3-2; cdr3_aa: CASRRGGHAFF
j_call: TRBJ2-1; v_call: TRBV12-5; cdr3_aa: CASGLVLGTGSYNEQFF
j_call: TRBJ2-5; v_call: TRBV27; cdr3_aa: CASSPDTGYETQYF
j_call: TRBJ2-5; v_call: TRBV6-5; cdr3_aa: CASSPAGPSRTQYF
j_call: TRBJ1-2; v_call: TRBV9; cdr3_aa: CASSVGPDSFYGYTF
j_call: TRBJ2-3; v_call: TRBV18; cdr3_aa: CASSVQGGTDTQYF
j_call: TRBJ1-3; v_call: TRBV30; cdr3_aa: CASRDRTLRAIYF
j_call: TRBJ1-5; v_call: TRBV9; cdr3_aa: CASSVDGGAQPQHF
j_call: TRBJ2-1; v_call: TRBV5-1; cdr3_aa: CASSLQGPSSYNEQFF
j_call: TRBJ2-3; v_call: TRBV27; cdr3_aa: CASSDRVGWVQYF
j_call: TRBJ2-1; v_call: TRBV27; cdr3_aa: CASRGLAGGYNEQFF